A selection of T cell receptor beta chains follows, all from one sample in a study of T cell changes during pregnancy in multiple sclerosis. The data were produced by immunoSEQ multiplex PCR, yet TCRdb's version contains in-frame clones alone and is incomplete. The table includes under 50,000 clones, 95% detected once. The specimen was CD8+ T cells from peripheral blood mononuclear cells, collected in the first trimester of pregnancy. These receptors came from a female donor with multiple sclerosis, enrolled in a pregnancy study. Both conserved end residues are part of each CDR3. The D gene is left open where the match is weak. For some rows the clone size is stated as once, few or many, or as a class when expanded; others skip it.

j_gene,v_gene,abundance,d_gene,CDR3nt,CDR3aa
TRBJ2-7,TRBV5-1,-,-,TGCGCCAGCAGCTTGGGACAGTACTACGAGCAGTACTTC,CASSLGQYYEQYF
TRBJ1-2,TRBV5-8,-,-,TGTGCCAGCAGCCTGGACAGTTTAGGAAACTATGGCTACACCTTC,CASSLDSLGNYGYTF
TRBJ2-7,TRBV6-6,-,TRBD2,TGTGCCAGCAGTTTTTCCCCGAGCGGGGCGACCTACGAGCAGTACTTC,CASSFSPSGATYEQYF
TRBJ2-7,TRBV7-8,-,-,TGTGCCAGCAGCTCCGAACGGATAGGGGCTGGATATTACGAGCAGTACTTC,CASSSERIGAGYYEQYF
TRBJ2-3,TRBV4-2,-,-,TGTGCCAGCAGCCAGGACAGTCGGGACGGCCGAACAGATACGCAGTATTTT,CASSQDSRDGRTDTQYF
TRBJ1-4,TRBV9,medium-sized,TRBD1,TGTGCCAGCAGCGTAGAGGGACAGGGGTATGAAAAACTGTTTTTT,CASSVEGQGYEKLFF
TRBJ1-4,TRBV28,once,TRBD1,TGTGCCAGCAGTTCCGGACAGGGACGGGAAAAACTGTTTTTT,CASSSGQGREKLFF
TRBJ1-4,TRBV5-5,-,TRBD1,TGTGCCAGCAGCACGGACAGGGGTTTAAAAGAAAAACTGTTTTTT,CASSTDRGLKEKLFF
TRBJ2-3,TRBV6-4,few,TRBD1,TGTGCCAGCAGTGACTCGGTGCCGGGACAGGGGCCAGATACGCAGTATTTT,CASSDSVPGQGPDTQYF
TRBJ1-1,TRBV9,-,TRBD1,TGTGCCAGCAGCGGGGGACAGGCGAACACTGAAGCTTTCTTT,CASSGGQANTEAFF
TRBJ1-5,TRBV27,once,TRBD1,TGTGCCAGCAGTCCTAACTCCGGGACAGGCCCTCAGCCCCAGCATTTT,CASSPNSGTGPQPQHF
TRBJ2-1,TRBV30,-,-,TGTGCCTGGGGGAAAACAGGGTTGAGTGAGCAGTTCTTC,CAWGKTGLSEQFF
TRBJ2-1,TRBV25-1,-,TRBD1,TGTGCCAGCAGTGAGCAGGGGGCCTACAATGAGCAGTTCTTC,CASSEQGAYNEQFF
TRBJ2-3,TRBV7-9,-,TRBD1,TGTGCCAGCAGCCAGATCGGACAGGGGAACTCAGATACGCAGTATTTT,CASSQIGQGNSDTQYF
TRBJ2-1,TRBV19,-,TRBD2,TGTGCCAGTAGTATTTTAGCGGGAGGGCCCGGGCAGTTCTTC,CASSILAGGPGQFF
TRBJ1-1,TRBV11-2,-,-,TGTGCCAGCAGCTTAGTTTCCGGGCGGGACACTGAAGCTTTCTTT,CASSLVSGRDTEAFF
TRBJ1-2,TRBV7-9,-,-,TGTGCCAGCAGCCAGGGAACGGAGGGCGGCTACACCTTC,CASSQGTEGGYTF
TRBJ2-7,TRBV5-4,few,TRBD2,TGTGCCAGCAGCTTTTCTAGCGGGAGTTTTAGCGACGAGCAGTACTTC,CASSFSSGSFSDEQYF
TRBJ2-7,TRBV30,few,-,TGTGCCTGGAGTGTACTAGGGAACGAGCAGTACTTC,CAWSVLGNEQYF
TRBJ1-4,TRBV7-9,-,TRBD1,TGTGCCAGCATAGAGGAGGGGGCTGAAAAACTGTTTTTT,CASIEEGAEKLFF
TRBJ2-7,TRBV30,once,-,TGTGCCGGACAACAGGGTGGCCGTCCCTACTACGAGCAGTACTTC,CAGQQGGRPYYEQYF
TRBJ1-4,TRBV12-5,-,TRBD1,TGTGCTAGTGGTGGCCCGACAGGGATGTTAGAAAAACTGTTTTTT,CASGGPTGMLEKLFF
TRBJ2-7,TRBV28,-,-,TGTGCCAGCAGTACCCAAGTCGGGTTCCACGAGCAGTACTTC,CASSTQVGFHEQYF
TRBJ2-1,TRBV7-9,-,-,TGTGCCAGCAGCATGACTCCCCGCTCCTACAATGAGCAGTTCTTC,CASSMTPRSYNEQFF
TRBJ2-7,TRBV19,-,-,TGTGCCAGTAGTATGCGCGGGCTAGTCAACTACGAGCAGTACTTC,CASSMRGLVNYEQYF
TRBJ1-4,TRBV2,-,-,TGTGCCAGCAATGGACAGTCGGAAGAAAAACTGTTTTTT,CASNGQSEEKLFF
TRBJ2-1,TRBV7-9,-,-,TGTGCCAGCAGCTCTACGGGTTCGTTCTCCTACAATGAGCAGTTCTTC,CASSSTGSFSYNEQFF
TRBJ1-5,TRBV5-1,-,-,TGCGCCAGCAGCCTTAACAGGGAACAGCCCCAGCATTTT,CASSLNREQPQHF
TRBJ2-2,TRBV7-2,-,TRBD1,TGTGCCAGCAGCTTGACAGGGTCTGCGCGGGAGCTGTTTTTT,CASSLTGSARELFF
TRBJ2-7,TRBV5-1,-,TRBD1,TGCGCCAGCAGCTTGGGAACAGGGGGCGCAGCCTACGAGCAGTACTTC,CASSLGTGGAAYEQYF
TRBJ2-2,TRBV7-5,once,-,TGTGTCAGAAGCTTAGCTAAAACAGGGAACACCGGGGAGCTGTTTTTT,CVRSLAKTGNTGELFF
TRBJ2-5,TRBV11-3,-,TRBD2,TGTGCCAGCAGCTCCGCCCCGGGGGGAGAGACCCAGTACTTC,CASSSAPGGETQYF
TRBJ1-4,TRBV27,-,TRBD1,TGTGCCAGCAGTCCACAGGGGGGGACTAATGAAAAACTGTTTTTT,CASSPQGGTNEKLFF
TRBJ2-3,TRBV6-1,few,TRBD2,TGTGCCAGCTCTAGCGGGAGAGGATCAGATACGCAGTATTTT,CASSSGRGSDTQYF
TRBJ1-2,TRBV6-5,-,-,TGTGCCAGCAGTCCAGGGTCGAATGGCTACACCTTC,CASSPGSNGYTF
TRBJ1-1,TRBV19,few,TRBD1,TGTGCCAGTAGTACAGGGGGCTGGGCCGAAGCTTTCTTT,CASSTGGWAEAFF
TRBJ2-7,TRBV4-1,-,TRBD2,TGCGCCAGCAGCCGCGGGACTAGCGTAGCCTACGAGCAGTACTTC,CASSRGTSVAYEQYF
TRBJ2-1,TRBV6-6,-,-,TGTGCCAGCAGCCCTACCTACAATGAGCAGTTCTTC,CASSPTYNEQFF
TRBJ2-7,TRBV27,-,TRBD2,TGTGCCAGCAGTCTAGCGGGAGTCTCCTACGAGCAGTACTTC,CASSLAGVSYEQYF
TRBJ1-2,TRBV19,-,TRBD1,TGTGCCAGTAATTCCCGGGACAGAGCTAACTATGGCTACACCTTC,CASNSRDRANYGYTF
TRBJ2-1,TRBV7-3,-,-,TGTGCCAGCAGCTTACACGGGGATCGGGAGCAGTTCTTC,CASSLHGDREQFF
TRBJ2-7,TRBV19,-,TRBD1,TGTGCCAGTAGTCCAGGACAGGGGTCGGGCTACGAGCAGTACTTC,CASSPGQGSGYEQYF
TRBJ2-1,TRBV27,-,-,TGTGCCAGCAGTTCACTATCTATTTACAATGAGCAGTTCTTC,CASSSLSIYNEQFF
TRBJ2-7,TRBV5-6,-,-,TGTGCCAGCAGCTTGGGACAGAGCTCCTACGAGCAGTACTTC,CASSLGQSSYEQYF
TRBJ2-1,TRBV5-4,-,TRBD2,TGTGCCAGCACGGCTAGCGGGAGGAATGAGCAGTTCTTC,CASTASGRNEQFF
TRBJ2-2,TRBV28,-,TRBD2,TGTGCCAGCAGATGGACTAGCGGCCGATTACATAACACCGGGGAGCTGTTTTTT,CASRWTSGRLHNTGELFF
TRBJ2-7,TRBV7-9,once,TRBD2,TGTGCCAGCAGCTCCGGGACTAGCGGTACCTACGAGCAGTACTTC,CASSSGTSGTYEQYF
TRBJ2-7,TRBV28,-,TRBD2,TGTGCCAGCAGGGACAGCGGGAGTATTTACGAGCAGTACTTC,CASRDSGSIYEQYF
TRBJ2-1,TRBV2,-,-,TGTGCCAGAGAAGGGATAGCGTTACACTCCTACAATGAGCAGTTCTTC,CAREGIALHSYNEQFF
TRBJ2-2,TRBV11-3,once,TRBD2,TGTGCCAGCAGCTTAGGAGAAGGACTAGCGGGAGGCTACGAAGCCGGGGAGCTGTTTTTT,CASSLGEGLAGGYEAGELFF
TRBJ1-1,TRBV7-9,-,TRBD1,TGTGCCAGCAAGTCTCCGACAGGGTACACTGAAGCTTTCTTT,CASKSPTGYTEAFF
TRBJ2-1,TRBV10-1,-,TRBD2,TGCGCCAGCAGTGAGACGTGGGGGACTAGCGTTTACAATGAGCAGTTCTTC,CASSETWGTSVYNEQFF